This T cell receptor beta chain was obtained from a study of graft-versus-host responses after intestinal transplantation. Germline CDR1 reads LNHDA; CDR2 reads SQIVND (reference sequence). This CDR3 has 14 residues. The V end was cut by 9 bases, the J end by 1 base, with 16 bases between. Study-wide results and limits: GvH clone levels peaked in circulation, and this peak was associated with early post-transplant HvG declines. Recipient-marrow GvH clones were detected, some having first appeared in ileum or blood.

Comments on this clone: Its antigen remains unknown.

Assay: immunoSEQ multiplex PCR; the TCRdb copy retains only in-frame clones and omits some. This table holds about 54,000 clones, 91% found once. This chain links TRBV19 with TRBJ2-7; D could derive from TRBD1 or TRBD2 (7 bases each). The sample consisted of PBMCs, taken 650 to 670 days after intestinal transplant. The receptor's source is a human patient who received an intestinal transplant, so some T cells may come from the graft donor. In DNA form, the CDR3 reads TGTGCCAGCCAGCGGGACAGCGGTTCCTACGAGCAGTACTTC. It translates to CASQRDSGSYEQYF.